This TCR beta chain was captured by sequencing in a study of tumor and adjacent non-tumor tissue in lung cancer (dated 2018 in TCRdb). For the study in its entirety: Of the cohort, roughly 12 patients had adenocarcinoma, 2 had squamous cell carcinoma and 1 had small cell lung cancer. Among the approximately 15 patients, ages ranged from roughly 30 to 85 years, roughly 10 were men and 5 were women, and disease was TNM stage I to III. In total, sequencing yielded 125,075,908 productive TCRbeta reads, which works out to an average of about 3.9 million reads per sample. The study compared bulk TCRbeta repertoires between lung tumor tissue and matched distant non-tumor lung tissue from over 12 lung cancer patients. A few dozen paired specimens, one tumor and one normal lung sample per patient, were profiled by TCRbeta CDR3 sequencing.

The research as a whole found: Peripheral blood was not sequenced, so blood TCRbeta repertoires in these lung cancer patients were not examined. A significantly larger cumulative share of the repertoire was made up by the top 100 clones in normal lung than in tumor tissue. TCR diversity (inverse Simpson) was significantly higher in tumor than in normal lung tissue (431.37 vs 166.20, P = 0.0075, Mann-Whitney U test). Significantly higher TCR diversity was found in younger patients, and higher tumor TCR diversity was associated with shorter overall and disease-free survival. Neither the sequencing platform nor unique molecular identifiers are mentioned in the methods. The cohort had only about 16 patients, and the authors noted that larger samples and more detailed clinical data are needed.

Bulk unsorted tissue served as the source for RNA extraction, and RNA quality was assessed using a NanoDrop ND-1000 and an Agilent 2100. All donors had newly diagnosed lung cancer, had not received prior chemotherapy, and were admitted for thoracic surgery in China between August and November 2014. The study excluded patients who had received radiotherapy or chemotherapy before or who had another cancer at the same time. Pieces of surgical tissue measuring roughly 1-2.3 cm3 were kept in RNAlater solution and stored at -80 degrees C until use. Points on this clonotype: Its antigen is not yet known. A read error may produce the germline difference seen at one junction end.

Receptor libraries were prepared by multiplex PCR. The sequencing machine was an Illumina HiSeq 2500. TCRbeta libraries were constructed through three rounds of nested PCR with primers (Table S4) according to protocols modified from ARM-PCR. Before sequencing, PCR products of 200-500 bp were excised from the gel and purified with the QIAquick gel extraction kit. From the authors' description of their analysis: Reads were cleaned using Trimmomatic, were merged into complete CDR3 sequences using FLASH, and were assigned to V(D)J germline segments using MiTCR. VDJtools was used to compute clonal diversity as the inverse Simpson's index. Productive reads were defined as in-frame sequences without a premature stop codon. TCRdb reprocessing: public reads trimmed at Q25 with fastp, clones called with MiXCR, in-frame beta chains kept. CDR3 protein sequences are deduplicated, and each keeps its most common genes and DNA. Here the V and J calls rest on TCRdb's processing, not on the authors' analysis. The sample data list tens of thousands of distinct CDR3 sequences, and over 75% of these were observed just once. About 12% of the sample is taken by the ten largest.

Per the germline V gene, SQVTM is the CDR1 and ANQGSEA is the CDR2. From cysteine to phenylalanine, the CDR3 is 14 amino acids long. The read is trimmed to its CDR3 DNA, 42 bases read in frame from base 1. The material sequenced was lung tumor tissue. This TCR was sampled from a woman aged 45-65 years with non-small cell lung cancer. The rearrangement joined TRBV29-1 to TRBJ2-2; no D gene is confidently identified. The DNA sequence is TGCAACGTTGAAGGACCGTCCAGAACAGGGGAGCTGTTTTTT. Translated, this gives CNVEGPSRTGELFF.